The 7 T cell receptor beta chains presented below share a single source sample, sequenced in a study of T cells in Graves' hyperthyroidism and ophthalmopathy (dated by TCRdb to about 2019). Receptor amplification or capture employed multiplex PCR. Sequenced on an Illumina HiSeq 2000. Amplification of TCR beta CDR3 regions was carried out from RNA transcripts. For the first round of RT-PCR on the TCR CDR3, the HTBI primer set was used together with the Qiagen OneStep RT-PCR kit. TCRdb's own reprocessing of the public reads used fastp at Q25 and MiXCR and kept productive beta chains. When rows share a CDR3 protein, they turn into one entry using the most common DNA and genes. This sample gives some 490,000 distinct CDR3 sequences in total; roughly 15% of them show up just once. The ten top clones hold over 25% of the sample. Sequencing used blood. The receptors were sampled from a woman in her twenties or thirties with Graves' ophthalmopathy.

This rearrangement joins TRBV4-3 to TRBJ2-2; TRBD2 aligns across 7 bases. The ends lost 1 base at V and 3 bases at J; junction bases unmatched: 2. Looked up from germline, CDR1 is LGHNA and CDR2 is YSLEER. This CDR3 is 15 amino acids long. CDR3 bases: TGCGCCAGCAGCCAAGCGGGAGGATACACCGGGGAGCTGTTTTTT. Translated: CASSQAGGYTGELFF.

This clonotype has a count of ten or more. V is TRBV27 and J is TRBJ2-5; D tentatively fits TRBD1 or TRBD2 (6 bases each). CDR1 is MNHEY, CDR2 SMNVEV, per germline (reference sequence). V was trimmed by 5 bases and J by 4 bases, leaving 17 bases between them. The CDR3 contains 15 residues. This CDR3 is CASSPEGGRVETQYF. The CDR3 DNA reads TGTGCCAGCAGTCCCGAAGGGGGGCGGGTAGAGACCCAGTACTTC.

CDR3 region: CASSLAGGTSADWFQETQYF. As DNA, the CDR3 is TGTGCCAGCAGCTTAGCGGGGGGGACTAGCGCAGATTGGTTCCAAGAGACCCAGTACTTC. The genes are TRBV7-2 and TRBJ2-5, with 10 nucleotides matching TRBD2. This CDR3 has 20 amino acids. V trimming: 0 bases; J trimming: 1 base; junction bases outside the gene matches: 14. Germline values: CDR1 SGHTA, CDR2 FQGNSA.

The chain recombines TRBV28 with TRBJ1-1; D might be TRBD1 (6 bases). CDR1 and CDR2 (germline): MDHEN, SYDVKM. The CDR3 is 20 residues long. The V end was cut by 1 base, the J end by 0 bases, with 24 bases between. Here the CDR3 DNA reads TGTGCCAGCAGTTTATCCCCCCTCAAACAGGGACGGGGTTTGAACACTGAAGCTTTCTTT. Residues: CASSLSPLKQGRGLNTEAFF.

The J gene is TRBJ2-5, the V gene TRBV24-1, with a weak D call TRBD2 (5 bases). This CDR3 comprises 13 residues. Trimming left V 4 bases short and J 5 bases short, with 10 bases between. The germline V gene has CDR1 KGHDR and CDR2 SFDVKD. In DNA form, the CDR3 reads TGTGCCACCAGTGAGGGAGAAGGCGAGACCCAGTACTTC. Translating it yields CATSEGEGETQYF.

In this sample, this clonotype turned up many times. The J gene is TRBJ2-3, the V gene TRBV28; maybe TRBD2 (7 bases). The CDR3 length is 16 residues. Germline V gives CDR1 MDHEN, CDR2 SYDVKM. The V end was cut by 7 bases, the J end by 4 bases, with 21 bases between. As DNA, the CDR3 is TGTGCCAGCAACCGGTGGGCGGGAGAGGGGGCAGATACGCAGTATTTT. It specifies CASNRWAGEGADTQYF.

This clonotype was detected many times. J is TRBJ2-5 and V is TRBV7-2; weak D call: TRBD2 (5 bases). The CDR3 length is 13 residues. Germline V gives CDR1 SGHTA, CDR2 FQGNSA. V was clipped by 1 base and J by 6 bases, with 9 bases between them. CDR3 in amino acids: CASSLDGSKTQYF. The CDR3 DNA is TGTGCCAGCAGCTTAGATGGGAGCAAGACCCAGTACTTC.